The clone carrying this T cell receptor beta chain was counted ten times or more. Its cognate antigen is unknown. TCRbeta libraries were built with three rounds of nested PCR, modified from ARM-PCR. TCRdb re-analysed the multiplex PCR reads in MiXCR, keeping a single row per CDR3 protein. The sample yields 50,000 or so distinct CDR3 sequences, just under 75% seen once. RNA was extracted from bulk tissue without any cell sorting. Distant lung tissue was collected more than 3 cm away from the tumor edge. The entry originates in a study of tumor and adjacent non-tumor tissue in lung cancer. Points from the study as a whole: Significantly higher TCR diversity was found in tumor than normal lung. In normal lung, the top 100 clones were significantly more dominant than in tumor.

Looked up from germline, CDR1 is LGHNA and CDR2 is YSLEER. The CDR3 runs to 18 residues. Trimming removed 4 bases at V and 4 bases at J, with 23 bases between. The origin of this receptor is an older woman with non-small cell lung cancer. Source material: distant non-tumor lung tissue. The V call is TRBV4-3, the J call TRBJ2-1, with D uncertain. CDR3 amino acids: CASSLRWLETPFYNEQFF. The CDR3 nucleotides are TGCGCCAGCAGCCTCCGGTGGCTTGAGACGCCCTTTTACAATGAGCAGTTCTTC.